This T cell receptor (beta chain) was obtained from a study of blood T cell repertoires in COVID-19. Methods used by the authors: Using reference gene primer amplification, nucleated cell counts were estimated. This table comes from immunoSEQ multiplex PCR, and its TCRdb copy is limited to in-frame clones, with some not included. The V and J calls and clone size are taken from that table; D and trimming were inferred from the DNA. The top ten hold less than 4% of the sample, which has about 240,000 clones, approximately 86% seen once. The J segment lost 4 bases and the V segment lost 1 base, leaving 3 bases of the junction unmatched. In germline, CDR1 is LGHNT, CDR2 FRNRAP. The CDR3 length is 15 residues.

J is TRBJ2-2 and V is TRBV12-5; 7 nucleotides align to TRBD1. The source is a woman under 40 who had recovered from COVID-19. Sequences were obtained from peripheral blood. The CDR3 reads CASGLGQGFTGELFF. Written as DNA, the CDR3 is TGTGCTAGTGGTTTGGGACAGGGATTCACCGGGGAGCTGTTTTTT. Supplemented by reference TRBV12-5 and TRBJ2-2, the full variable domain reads DARVTQTPRHKVTEMGQEVTMRCQPILGHNTVFWYRQTMMQGLELLAYFRNRAPLDDSGMPKDRFSAEMPDATLATLKIQPSEPRDSAVYFCASGLGQGFTGELFFGEGSRLTVL.